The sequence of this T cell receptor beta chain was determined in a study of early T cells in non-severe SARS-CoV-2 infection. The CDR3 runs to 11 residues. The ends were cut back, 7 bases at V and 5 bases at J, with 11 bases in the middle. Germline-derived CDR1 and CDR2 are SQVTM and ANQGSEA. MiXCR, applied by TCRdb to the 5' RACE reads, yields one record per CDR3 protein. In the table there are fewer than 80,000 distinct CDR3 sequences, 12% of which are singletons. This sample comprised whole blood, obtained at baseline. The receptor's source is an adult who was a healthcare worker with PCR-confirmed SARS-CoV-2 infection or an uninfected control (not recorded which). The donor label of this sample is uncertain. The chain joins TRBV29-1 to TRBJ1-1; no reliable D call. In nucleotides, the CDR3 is TGCAGCGCCGGAAGGGTGACTGAAGCTTTCTTT. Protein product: CSAGRVTEAFF.